A single sample gave rise to the 24 T cell receptor beta chains below, sequenced in a study of vaccination and CD4 T cells after COVID-19. As for treatment: roughly 11-day PBMC culture with coronavirus spike peptide pools or control peptides (ViraFEST assay). With the Oncomine TCR Beta short-read assay, DNA from cultured CD4+ T cells was sequenced. TCRdb reanalysed the PCR reads using MiXCR and keeps one entry per CDR3 protein. The repertoire holds under 20,000 distinct CDR3 sequences, roughly 52% seen once, with 15% to 20% in the top ten. The antigens for these receptors are not known. This material consisted of CD4+ T cells from blood, cultured in vitro, taken before SARS-CoV-2 vaccination. These receptors all stem from a human donor who had recovered from COVID-19.

In this sample, this clonotype turned up a few times. The CDR3 region is CASEKTIFRDRGYYEQYF. CDR3 bases: TGTGCCAGCGAGAAAACGATCTTCCGGGACAGGGGATACTACGAGCAGTACTTC. The rearrangement links TRBV21-1 to TRBJ2-7; the table's D call, TRBD1, has no DNA check behind it. TRBV21-1 has pseudogene status. This CDR3 is built from 18 residues.

The V call is TRBV19, the J call TRBJ1-5; D gene uncertain. CDR3 length: 15 amino acids. V lost 2 bases and J 4 bases, leaving 12 bases between the germline ends. Germline loops: CDR1 LNHDA, CDR2 SQIVND (reference sequence). The chain's CDR3 is CASSIISGFNQPQHF. The CDR3 bases are TGTGCCAGTAGTATAATCTCGGGATTTAATCAGCCCCAGCATTTT. Looking up the rest from reference TRBV19 and TRBJ1-5 gives the full variable domain: DGGITQSPKYLFRKEGQNVTLSCEQNLNHDAMYWYRQDPGQGLRLIYYSQIVNDFQKGDIAEGYSVSREKKESFPLTVTSAQKNPTAFYLCASSIISGFNQPQHFGDGTRLSIL.

The chain employs TRBV5-4 and TRBJ2-1; TRBD1 or TRBD2 may be the D gene (5 bases each). CDR1 is SGHNT and CDR2 is YYREEE in the germline V gene (reference sequence). Trimming pared 4 bases from V and 0 bases from J, leaving 14 bases between. This CDR3 is 16 amino acids long. The DNA for the CDR3 is TGTGCCAGCAGCGGGAAGGGACGCCACTCCTACAATGAGCAGTTCTTC. Encoded protein: CASSGKGRHSYNEQFF.

The J gene is TRBJ1-2, the V gene TRBV29-1; D gene unclear. There are 11 residues in the CDR3. Germline lookup yields CDR1 SQVTM and CDR2 ANQGSEA. Trimming left V 4 bases short and J 7 bases short, with 10 bases between. CDR3: CSVGTMGGYTF. As DNA, the CDR3 is TGCAGCGTTGGGACGATGGGTGGCTACACCTTC.

In its sample, this clonotype was seen a few times. The chain employs TRBV24-1 and TRBJ2-7, with 7 bases aligning to TRBD1. CDR1 is KGHDR, CDR2 SFDVKD, per germline. The J segment lost 3 bases and the V segment lost 5 bases, leaving 9 bases of the junction unmatched. The CDR3 covers 15 residues. The CDR3 region is CATSAPGQSLYEQYF. The CDR3 nucleotides are TGTGCCACCAGTGCTCCGGGACAGAGTCTCTACGAGCAGTACTTC.

This clonotype was observed a few times. This chain joins TRBV29-1 and TRBJ2-7, with 10 bases aligning to TRBD2. The CDR3 covers 13 residues. The germline gives CDR1 SQVTM, CDR2 ANQGSEA. The trim removed 7 bases at V and 0 bases at J, leaving 3 bases unmatched. The CDR3 DNA is TGCAGCGCCCGGACTAGCGGCTCCTACGAGCAGTACTTC. It encodes CSARTSGSYEQYF.

This clonotype was detected once. This sequence joins TRBV2 and TRBJ2-7; 7 bases are shared with TRBD1. Germline assignment: CDR1 SNHLY and CDR2 FYNNEI. This CDR3 comprises 12 residues. The V segment lost 9 bases and the J segment 4 bases; nucleotides outside the gene matches: 6. The CDR3 DNA follows: TGTGCCAGTCGACAGGGAGAGTACGAGCAGTACTTC. It yields the protein CASRQGEYEQYF.

V and J are TRBV6-1 and TRBJ2-5, with 12 nucleotides matching TRBD2. V was clipped by 5 bases and J by 5 bases; unmatched bases: 6. Germline V CDR1 and CDR2: MNHNS, SASEGT. The length of the CDR3 is 15 residues. CDR3 residues: CASSRTSGARETQYF. The CDR3 bases are TGTGCCAGCAGTCGGACTAGCGGGGCTAGGGAGACCCAGTACTTC.

The rearrangement joins TRBV7-3 to TRBJ2-3, with a possible D match to TRBD2 (6 bases). Germline CDR1 reads SGHTA; CDR2 reads FQGTGA. Trimming cost V 2 bases and J 3 bases, with 9 bases left between them. The CDR3 extends over 14 amino acids. CDR3 amino acids: CASSLYGSTDTQYF. The CDR3 DNA follows: TGTGCCAGCAGCTTATACGGGAGTACAGATACGCAGTATTTT.

The CDR3 DNA follows: TGTGCCAGCAGCTTAACTAGCGGAATCACAGATACGCAGTATTTT. Translated: CASSLTSGITDTQYF. The rearrangement joins TRBV7-9 to TRBJ2-3; TRBD2 agrees at 8 bases. There are 15 residues in the CDR3. Germline V CDR1 and CDR2: SEHNR, FQNEAQ (reference sequence). V trimming: 2 bases; J trimming: 2 bases; junction bases outside the gene matches: 3. Full variable domain (remainder filled in from reference TRBV7-9 and TRBJ2-3): DTGVSQNPRHKITKRGQNVTFRCDPISEHNRLYWYRQTLGQGPEFLTYFQNEAQLEKSRLLSDRFSAERPKGSFSTLEIQRTEQGDSAMYLCASSLTSGITDTQYFGPGTRLTVL.

The chain combines TRBV2 with TRBJ2-6; possibly TRBD1 or TRBD2 for D (5 bases each). The germline V and J ends were trimmed by 5 bases and 6 bases, with 20 bases remaining between them. Germline assignment: CDR1 SNHLY and CDR2 FYNNEI. The CDR3 consists of 17 residues. The CDR3 here is CASSRRSGPSVANVLTF. CDR3 DNA sequence: TGTGCCAGCAGTCGACGATCGGGACCCTCCGTGGCCAACGTCCTGACTTTC.

The chain combines TRBV6-2 or TRBV6-3 with TRBJ2-1, with TRBD2 identical over 12 bases. V lost 5 bases, J lost 0 bases, and 8 bases stayed unmatched. The CDR3 runs 18 residues. Germline V gives CDR1 MNHEY, CDR2 SVGEGT. The CDR3, as DNA: TGTGCCAGCAGTAAATGGACTAGCGGGATGATCTCCTACAATGAGCAGTTCTTC. Translating gives CASSKWTSGMISYNEQFF.

V usage is TRBV28 and J usage is TRBJ2-5; D perhaps matches TRBD2 (5 bases). The V end lost 2 bases, the J end lost 5 bases, and 12 bases lay between the germline ends. From germline, CDR1 is MDHEN and CDR2 SYDVKM. CDR3 size: 14 residues. In DNA form, the CDR3 reads TGTGCCAGCAGTTTACGAGGGCCGGGGGAGACCCAGTACTTC. Amino acid sequence: CASSLRGPGETQYF.

This clonotype showed up just once. The chain uses TRBV6-2 or TRBV6-3 and TRBJ2-7; no clear D. In germline, CDR1 is MNHEY, CDR2 SVGEGT. CDR3 length: 14 residues. The germline V and J ends were trimmed by 5 bases and 7 bases, with 18 bases remaining between them. In nucleotides, the CDR3 is TGTGCCAGCAGTAACCCAGCAAGTCGTAGGGAGCAGTACTTC. This gives the protein CASSNPASRREQYF.

CDR3 DNA: TGTGCCAGCAGCTCGCAGGGGGGAATTGGCAACGAGCAGTACTTC. This sequence encodes CASSSQGGIGNEQYF. The V call is TRBV7-9, the J call TRBJ2-7; maybe TRBD1 (7 bases). This CDR3 has 15 amino acids. The ends were cut back, 4 bases at V and 5 bases at J, with 18 bases in the middle. Per the germline V gene, CDR1 is SEHNR and CDR2 is FQNEAQ (reference sequence).

The V gene is TRBV29-1, the J gene TRBJ2-7; D gene ambiguous. This CDR3 contains 11 residues. In germline, CDR1 is SQVTM, CDR2 ANQGSEA. V was cut by 7 bases and J by 2 bases, with 9 bases left in between. The DNA for the CDR3 is TGCAGCGGGATCCATGCCTACGAGCAGTACTTC. As protein: CSGIHAYEQYF.

Judged by abundance, this clonotype is medium-sized (0.01 to 0.1%). The genes are TRBV28 and TRBJ1-5; tentative D call: TRBD1 (6 bases). Trimming took 1 base from V and 3 from J, leaving 10 bases between them. Germline V lookup: CDR1 MDHEN, CDR2 SYDVKM. The CDR3 is made up of 15 amino acids. CDR3 region: CASSLSDRPNQPQHF. In DNA, the CDR3 is TGTGCCAGCAGTTTATCGGACAGACCCAATCAGCCCCAGCATTTT.

V is TRBV20-1 and J is TRBJ2-7; D ambiguous. Germline CDR1 is DFQATT and CDR2 is SNEGSKA (reference sequence). V lost 1 base and J lost 5, with 9 bases in between. The CDR3 spans 12 residues. The CDR3: CSARVIYDEQYF. CDR3 in DNA: TGCAGTGCTAGAGTGATCTACGACGAGCAGTACTTC.

The V and J genes are TRBV6-1 and TRBJ2-1; D not resolved. Trimming removed 7 bases at V and 3 bases at J, with 7 bases between. Germline CDR1 and CDR2: MNHNS and SASEGT. CDR3 length: 12 residues. CDR3 sequence reads: CASTAGYNEQFF. The CDR3 nucleotides are TGTGCCAGCACGGCTGGCTACAATGAGCAGTTCTTC.

V usage is TRBV5-4 and J usage is TRBJ2-7; D remains ambiguous. Trimming stripped 1 base from V and 6 bases from J, with 8 bases between. The CDR3 is made up of 12 amino acids. Per the germline V gene, CDR1 is SGHNT and CDR2 is YYREEE (reference sequence). CDR3 coding DNA: TGTGCCAGCAGCTTGCCAGTGGGCGAGCAGTACTTC. Its translation is CASSLPVGEQYF. Drawing the rest from reference TRBV5-4 and TRBJ2-7, the complete variable domain is ETGVTQSPTHLIKTRGQQVTLRCSSQSGHNTVSWYQQALGQGPQFIFQYYREEENGRGNFPPRFSGLQFPNYSSELNVNALELDDSALYLCASSLPVGEQYFGPGTRLTVT.

CDR3 in amino acids: CAISGDSWGEAFF. The CDR3 DNA reads as TGTGCCATCAGTGGGGACTCCTGGGGTGAAGCTTTCTTT. The chain joins TRBV10-3 to TRBJ1-1, with D possibly matching TRBD1 (5 bases). The CDR3 length is 13 residues. Germline-derived CDR1 and CDR2 are ENHRY and SYGVKD. The V gene lost 4 bases and the J gene lost 7 bases, with 13 bases spanning the gap.

This clonotype showed up just a few times. The chain joins TRBV30 to TRBJ1-5; D is unclear. V lost 3 bases, J lost 1 base, and 7 bases lay in between. This CDR3 has 13 amino acids. Germline loops: CDR1 GTSNPN, CDR2 SVGIG (reference sequence). For the CDR3, the DNA is TGTGCCTGGAGCGCCGAGAGCAATCAGCCCCAGCATTTT. This gives the protein CAWSAESNQPQHF. The entire variable domain, with the rest obtained from reference TRBV30 and TRBJ1-5, is as follows: SQTIHQWPATLVQPVGSPLSLECTVEGTSNPNLYWYRQAAGRGLQLLFYSVGIGQISSEVPQNLSASRPQDRQFILSSKKLLLSDSGFYLCAWSAESNQPQHFGDGTRLSIL.

This clonotype has a single count. This chain joins TRBV4-2 and TRBJ2-3; 12 nucleotides line up with TRBD2. V was pared by 3 bases and J by 3 bases, with 4 bases of the junction left unmatched. The CDR3 length is 16 residues. Looked up from germline, CDR1 is LGHNA and CDR2 is YNFKEQ. Here the CDR3 DNA reads TGTGCCAGCAGCCAGGAACTAGCGGGAGGAACAGATACGCAGTATTTT. Translation: CASSQELAGGTDTQYF.

This clonotype was detected a few times. V gene TRBV15 combines with J gene TRBJ2-5; 7 positions match TRBD2. Germline assignment: CDR1 LNHNV and CDR2 YYDKDF (reference sequence). V lost 5 bases, J lost 5 bases, and 5 bases stayed unmatched. The CDR3 covers 13 residues. The CDR3 sequence: CATSDVGGETQYF. The CDR3 region has the DNA TGTGCCACCAGCGACGTGGGGGGGGAGACCCAGTACTTC.